Listed here are 3 T cell receptor beta chains from one sample, sequenced in a study of early T cells in non-severe SARS-CoV-2 infection. TCRdb redid the calling of the 5' RACE reads with MiXCR, one entry per CDR3 protein. This sample has tens of thousands of distinct CDR3 sequences, with roughly 11% found just once. The sample consisted of whole blood. These receptors were collected from an adult who was a healthcare worker with PCR-confirmed SARS-CoV-2 infection or an uninfected control (not recorded which).

This clonotype was seen a handful of times. This chain uses TRBV3-2 with TRBJ2-7; the table's D call, TRBD2, has no DNA check behind it. TRBV3-2 is recorded as a pseudogene. The CDR3 runs 19 residues. The CDR3 nucleotides are TGTGCCAGCAGCCAACGGATATTTGGCGGGACTCCGATCTCCTACGAGCAGTACTTC. This translates into CASSQRIFGGTPISYEQYF.

This clonotype was seen ten or more times. This chain links TRBV10-2 with TRBJ2-7; D uncertain. Trimming left V 0 bases short and J 4 bases short, with 4 bases between. CDR1 and CDR2 (germline): WSHSY, SAAADI. The CDR3 loop spans 12 amino acids. The CDR3 coding sequence is TGCGCCAGCAGTGAGTCGGGGTACGAGCAGTACTTC. This translates into CASSESGYEQYF.

This clonotype has just a few counts. The rearrangement joins TRBV7-2 to TRBJ2-1, with D unresolved. V gave up 0 bases and J gave up 0 bases, with 12 bases separating them. Germline V gene data show CDR1 as SGHTA and CDR2 as FQGNSA. The CDR3 spans 17 residues. The CDR3: CASSLAGRSSSYNEQFF. Written as DNA, the CDR3 is TGTGCCAGCAGCTTAGCAGGCAGGTCGAGCTCCTACAATGAGCAGTTCTTC.